The 19 T cell receptor beta chains presented below share a single source sample, sequenced in a study of blood T cell repertoires in COVID-19. Only in-frame clones appear in the TCRdb table, and some are missing; sequencing was by immunoSEQ multiplex PCR. The data show approximately 160,000 clones, under 85% seen once. The specimen sequenced was peripheral blood. Every receptor here comes from a man aged 55 to 70 who had recovered from COVID-19.

This sequence joins TRBV5-5 and TRBJ1-4; D is perhaps TRBD1 (6 bases). Germline lookup yields CDR1 SGHKS and CDR2 YYEKEE (reference sequence). Trimming shortened V by 2 bases and J by 6 bases, and 11 bases separated the two germline ends. This CDR3 region has 14 residues. The DNA for the CDR3 is TGTGCCAGCAGCTTCCTCAGGGGTGATGAAAAACTGTTTTTT. Residues: CASSFLRGDEKLFF.

This chain links TRBV5-1 with TRBJ2-3; D is perhaps TRBD2 (6 bases). V lost 3 bases and J 1 base, leaving 12 bases between the germline ends. The CDR3 contains 15 residues. CDR1 is SGHRS, CDR2 YFSETQ, per germline. The CDR3 region is CASSSLTGGTDTQYF. In DNA, the CDR3 is TGCGCCAGCAGCTCGTTGACGGGGGGCACAGATACGCAGTATTTT. Full variable domain (remainder filled in from reference TRBV5-1 and TRBJ2-3): KAGVTQTPRYLIKTRGQQVTLSCSPISGHRSVSWYQQTPGQGLQFLFEYFSETQRNKGNFPGRFSGRQFSNSRSEMNVSTLELGDSALYLCASSSLTGGTDTQYFGPGTRLTVL.

The J gene is TRBJ1-3, the V gene TRBV18; TRBD1 matches 10 bases. CDR1 and CDR2 (germline): KGHSH, LQKENI. The CDR3 contains 18 residues. Trimming at V came to 0 bases and at J to 3 bases, leaving 8 bases not matched to a gene. CDR3 sequence (DNA): TGTGCCAGCTCACCACCAGGAGACAGGGGGCGAAGTGGAAACACCATATATTTT. Translation gives CASSPPGDRGRSGNTIYF.

The J gene is TRBJ1-5, the V gene TRBV19; D is unresolved. The CDR3 contains 13 residues. Germline loops: CDR1 LNHDA, CDR2 SQIVND (reference sequence). V was trimmed by 4 bases and J by 5 bases, leaving 9 bases between them. The CDR3 reads CASSTSRDQPQHF. The CDR3 nucleotides read TGTGCCAGTAGTACCTCCCGGGATCAGCCCCAGCATTTT.

This chain uses TRBV7-3 with TRBJ1-2, with a tentative D call TRBD1 (6 bases). V was pared by 2 bases and J by 4 bases, with 14 bases between. The CDR3 sequence is 15 residues long. Germline CDR1 reads SGHTA; CDR2 reads FQGTGA. CDR3 loop: CASSLFQGQSYGYTF. CDR3 nucleotide sequence: TGTGCCAGCAGCTTATTTCAGGGGCAAAGCTATGGCTACACCTTC.

The genes are TRBV9 and TRBJ2-1; D gene ambiguous. V lost 2 bases to trimming and J lost 9 bases, with 9 bases between them. The germline V gene encodes CDR1 SGDLS and CDR2 YYNGEE. The CDR3 has 12 amino acids. This CDR3 reads CASSVQEGEQFF. CDR3 sequence (DNA): TGTGCCAGCAGCGTCCAGGAAGGTGAGCAGTTCTTC. The entire variable domain, with the rest obtained from reference TRBV9 and TRBJ2-1, is as follows: DSGVTQTPKHLITATGQRVTLRCSPRSGDLSVYWYQQSLDQGLQFLIQYYNGEERAKGNILERFSAQQFPDLHSELNLSSLELGDSALYFCASSVQEGEQFFGPGTRLTVL.

This chain uses TRBV9 with TRBJ1-6; D might be TRBD1 (5 bases). In germline, CDR1 is SGDLS, CDR2 YYNGEE. The CDR3 extends over 14 amino acids. V dropped 3 bases and J dropped 9 bases, with 13 bases sitting between them. CDR3 bases: TGTGCCAGCAGCGCACGACAGTCTGGTTCACCCCTCCACTTT. Encoded protein: CASSARQSGSPLHF.

The chain has TRBV3-1 (or the pseudogene TRBV3-2) and TRBJ1-1, with D perhaps matching TRBD1 (6 bases). CDR3 length equals 15 residues. V was cut by 4 bases and J by 7 bases, with 19 bases left in between. Germline V gene lookup returns CDR1 LGHDT and CDR2 YNNKEL (reference sequence). CDR3 amino acids: CASSPGGKRGYEAFF. The CDR3 DNA sequence: TGTGCCAGCAGCCCGGGGGGAAAGAGGGGGTATGAAGCTTTCTTT.

The chain links TRBV6-5 to TRBJ2-5; D is unresolved. Trimming removed 5 bases from V and 2 bases from J, with 15 bases in between. The CDR3 is made up of 15 amino acids. The germline gives CDR1 MNHEY, CDR2 SVGAGI. DNA for the CDR3: TGTGCCAGCAGTACCCCCGGTCGGTTACAAGAGACCCAGTACTTC. This encodes CASSTPGRLQETQYF.

The chain employs TRBV9 and TRBJ2-5; TRBD1 matches at 8 bases. Germline V CDR1 and CDR2: SGDLS, YYNGEE. CDR3 length equals 16 residues. The J segment lost 5 bases and the V segment lost 0 bases, leaving 9 bases of the junction unmatched. The CDR3 DNA sequence: TGTGCCAGCAGCGTAGGTTCGGTAAACAGGGGGGAGACCCAGTACTTC. It yields the protein CASSVGSVNRGETQYF.

The gene calls are TRBV5-8 and TRBJ1-2, with 7 positions matching TRBD1. Germline V gene lookup returns CDR1 SGHTS and CDR2 YDEGEE. J gave up 5 bases and V 5 bases, and 12 bases lay outside the gene matches. The CDR3 totals 15 residues. The CDR3 nucleotides are TGTGCCAGCAGGCCGAGACAGGGAAGGGTTTATGGCTACACCTTC. Translating it yields CASRPRQGRVYGYTF.

Here the CDR3 reads CASSTRQGNYGYTF. The CDR3 bases are TGTGCCAGCAGCACCCGACAGGGGAACTATGGCTACACCTTC. V and J are TRBV3-1 (or the pseudogene TRBV3-2) and TRBJ1-2; 8 nucleotides align to TRBD1. The ends lost 5 bases at V and 2 bases at J; junction bases unmatched: 4. The CDR3 sequence is 14 residues long. The germline CDR1 and CDR2 sequences are LGHDT and YNNKEL (reference sequence).

The rearrangement links TRBV7-3 to TRBJ2-5, with a possible D match to TRBD1 (5 bases). This CDR3 spans 14 amino acids. Germline V gene lookup returns CDR1 SGHTA and CDR2 FQGTGA. Deletions cut 6 bases from V and 0 bases from J, with 11 bases between. The CDR3 sequence is CASSQSGYQETQYF. Here the CDR3 DNA reads TGTGCCAGCAGTCAATCAGGGTACCAAGAGACCCAGTACTTC.

This chain uses TRBV7-2 with TRBJ2-3; 7 positions agree with TRBD2. Losses at the gene ends were 5 bases for V and 7 bases for J; bases not matched to a gene: 21. This CDR3 has 18 residues. Germline values: CDR1 SGHTA, CDR2 FQGNSA. CDR3 sequence (DNA): TGTGCCAGCAGCCTCAGTGGAGCGGGGCGGACCACCTTCTATACGCAGTATTTT. Its protein is CASSLSGAGRTTFYTQYF.

CDR3 loop: CASSLVGGEGNTIYF. Here the CDR3 DNA reads TGTGCCAGCAGCTTGGTAGGGGGCGAAGGAAACACCATATATTTT. V gene TRBV5-5 combines with J gene TRBJ1-3; 7 nucleotides align to TRBD1. Germline V lookup: CDR1 SGHKS, CDR2 YYEKEE (reference sequence). The CDR3 consists of 15 residues. With 0 bases clipped from V and 4 bases from J, the junction kept 4 bases outside the gene matches.

This clone appeared a single time. The chain employs TRBV3-1 (or the pseudogene TRBV3-2) and TRBJ1-1; D is perhaps TRBD1 (5 bases). V was clipped by 6 bases and J by 1 base, with 12 bases between them. Looked up from germline, CDR1 is LGHDT and CDR2 is YNNKEL (reference sequence). CDR3 length: 14 residues. The CDR3 nucleotides read TGTGCCAGCAGACAGACCGGGGGGAACACTGAAGCTTTCTTT. This encodes CASRQTGGNTEAFF.

In DNA form, the CDR3 reads TGCGCCAGCAGCTCGCGGGACAGGGGTGGCGAGCAGTACTTC. Protein sequence: CASSSRDRGGEQYF. This chain uses TRBV5-1 with TRBJ2-7, with 10 bases identical to TRBD1. The CDR3 is made up of 14 amino acids. Germline loops: CDR1 SGHRS, CDR2 YFSETQ. V lost 3 bases and J lost 6; bases outside the gene matches: 6.

V and J are TRBV7-3 and TRBJ2-1, with 12 bases aligning to TRBD2. The length of the CDR3 is 14 residues. V lost 5 bases to trimming and J lost 8 bases; unmatched junction nucleotides: 4. Germline CDR1 reads SGHTA; CDR2 reads FQGTGA. The CDR3 nucleotides read TGTGCCAGCAGCCTCACTAGCGGGGGGTATGAGCAGTTCTTC. It yields the protein CASSLTSGGYEQFF.

The chain carries TRBV10-3 and TRBJ2-2; 14 nucleotides line up with TRBD2. Germline trimming cut 5 bases from V and 5 bases from J; bases unmatched to any gene: 10. The CDR3 contains 18 residues. Per the germline V gene, CDR1 is ENHRY and CDR2 is SYGVKD. Written as DNA, the CDR3 is TGTGCCATCAGTCCGACTAGCGGGGGGGCCATGGGTACCGGGGAGCTGTTTTTT. It specifies CAISPTSGGAMGTGELFF.